What follows are 3 T cell receptor beta chains derived from one specimen sequenced in a study of OX40 agonist ivuxolimab in advanced cancers. The table came from immunoSEQ multiplex PCR; TCRdb's copy has only in-frame clones and leaves some out. This table holds over 70,000 clones, around 86% found once. Sample: CD4+ or CD8+ T cells sorted from blood, taken in a trial of the OX40 agonist ivuxolimab. The receptor source for this set is an adult with an advanced solid tumor such as melanoma, head and neck, liver or kidney cancer.

The chain combines TRBV14 with TRBJ2-5; a possible D gene is TRBD1 (6 bases). The germline V gene encodes CDR1 SGHDN and CDR2 FVKESK. This CDR3 has 15 amino acids. V shed 3 bases and J shed 6 bases, with 17 bases lying between them. The CDR3 sequence: CASSQEVNREKTQYF. In DNA form, the CDR3 reads TGTGCCAGCAGCCAGGAGGTTAACAGGGAGAAGACCCAGTACTTC.

This sequence joins TRBV7-2 and TRBJ2-1, with 10 bases identical to TRBD2. CDR1 and CDR2 from the germline V gene are SGHTA and FQGNSA. This CDR3 comprises 14 residues. Unmatched junction bases numbered 5, after V lost 7 bases and J lost 5 bases. CDR3 amino acids: CASTLAGRHNEQFF. The CDR3 bases are TGTGCCAGCACACTAGCGGGGAGGCACAATGAGCAGTTCTTC. The variable domain in full, completed from reference TRBV7-2 and TRBJ2-1, reads GAGVSQSPSNKVTEKGKDVELRCDPISGHTALYWYRQSLGQGLEFLIYFQGNSAPDKSGLPSDRFSAERTGGSVSTLTIQRTQQEDSAVYLCASTLAGRHNEQFFGPGTRLTVL.

This sequence joins TRBV11-2 and TRBJ1-2, with 8 positions matching TRBD1. J was trimmed by 7 bases and V by 0 bases; bases with no gene match: 7. The CDR3 spans 15 residues. CDR1 SGHAT and CDR2 FQNNGV come from the germline V gene. CDR3 residues: CASSLDSGQGSGYTF. The CDR3 nucleotides read TGTGCCAGCAGCTTAGATTCTGGACAGGGCTCTGGCTACACCTTC. The full variable domain, with the rest looked up from reference TRBV11-2 and TRBJ1-2, is EAGVAQSPRYKIIEKRQSVAFWCNPISGHATLYWYQQILGQGPKLLIQFQNNGVVDDSQLPKDRFSAERLKGVDSTLKIQPAKLEDSAVYLCASSLDSGQGSGYTFGSGTRLTVV.